The table lists the clone carrying this T cell receptor (beta chain) with many counts. Its target is not known. V lost 2 bases to trimming and J lost 5 bases, with 15 bases between them. The CDR3 consists of 15 residues. Per the germline V gene, CDR1 is SGHVS and CDR2 is FQNEAQ. This sample was taken from a study of T cells in Graves' hyperthyroidism and ophthalmopathy. Amplification targeted TCR beta CDR3 regions from RNA transcripts. The HTBI primer set was used in a first-round RT-PCR of the TCR CDR3. MiXCR, run by TCRdb on the multiplex PCR reads, gives a single entry per CDR3 protein. Of hundreds of thousands of distinct CDR3 sequences listed, roughly 15% are singletons. Inclusion characteristics of ophthalmopathy patients comprised a Clinical Activity Score of at least 3, a NOSPECS grade of at least 4, and duration under 3 months. Uncontrolled infection, other autoimmune disease, pregnancy and lactation each barred patients from inclusion. The PBMCs were sourced from fresh peripheral blood (approximately 9.6 ml).

General study results and limits: Appearing also in blood were most of the thyroid clonotypes expanded above 0.001.

Sequenced: blood. This sequence joins TRBV7-8 and TRBJ2-5; no reliable D call. This TCR was sampled from a man aged 18 to 35 with Graves' ophthalmopathy. CDR3 in amino acids: CASSLLVRVVETQYF. In DNA, the CDR3 is TGTGCCAGCAGCTTACTAGTTCGGGTGGTGGAGACCCAGTACTTC. Using reference TRBV7-8 and TRBJ2-5 for the parts outside the CDR3, the full variable domain is GAGVSQSPRYKVAKRGQDVALRCDPISGHVSLFWYQQALGQGPEFLTYFQNEAQLDKSGLPSDRFFAERPEGSVSTLKIQRTQQEDSAVYLCASSLLVRVVETQYFGPGTRLLVL.